This T cell receptor beta chain was found in a study of glioma-infiltrating T cells after dendritic cell vaccination. Whole-study context: Dendritic cell vaccination trial patients had either newly diagnosed or recurrent glioblastoma.

Documented time point: after dendritic cell vaccination, including at tumor progression/relapse. Only patients with spare fresh-frozen tumor and over two years of follow-up were included. Amplification used 60 V beta primers and 13 J beta primers. Generated by immunoSEQ multiplex PCR, the TCRdb table keeps only in-frame clones and is missing some. The table lists roughly 62,000 clones, about 80% of them singletons. Looked up from germline, CDR1 is LNHDA and CDR2 is SQIVND (reference sequence). Trimming left V 10 bases short and J 5 bases short, with 17 bases between. The CDR3 is 13 residues long. This receptor was identified in a human donor with glioblastoma. This chain connects TRBV19 to TRBJ1-1; D gene uncertain. The sample here was blood, taken after dendritic cell vaccination. CDR3 in DNA: TGTGCCACCTCCGAGGAGATTCGGACTGAAGCTTTCTTT. It yields the protein CATSEEIRTEAFF.